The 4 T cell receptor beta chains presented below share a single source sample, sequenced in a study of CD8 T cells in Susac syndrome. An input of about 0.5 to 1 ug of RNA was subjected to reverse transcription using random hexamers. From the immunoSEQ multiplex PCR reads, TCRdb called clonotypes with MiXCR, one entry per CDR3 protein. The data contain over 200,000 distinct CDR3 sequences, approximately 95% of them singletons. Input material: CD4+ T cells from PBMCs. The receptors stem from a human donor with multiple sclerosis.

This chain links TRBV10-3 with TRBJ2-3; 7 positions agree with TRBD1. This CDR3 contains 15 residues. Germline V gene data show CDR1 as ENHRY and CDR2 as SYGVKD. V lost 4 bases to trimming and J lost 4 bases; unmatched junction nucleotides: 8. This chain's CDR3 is CAISAPGGRADTQYF. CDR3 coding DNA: TGTGCCATCAGTGCCCCAGGGGGTAGGGCAGATACGCAGTATTTT.

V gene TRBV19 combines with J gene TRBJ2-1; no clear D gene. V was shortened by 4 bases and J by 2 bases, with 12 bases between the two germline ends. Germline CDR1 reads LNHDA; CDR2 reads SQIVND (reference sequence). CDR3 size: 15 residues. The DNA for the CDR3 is TGTGCCAGTAGTAAGGCGATCGAGGCCTACAATGAGCAGTTCTTC. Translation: CASSKAIEAYNEQFF. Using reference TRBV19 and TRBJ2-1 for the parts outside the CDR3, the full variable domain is DGGITQSPKYLFRKEGQNVTLSCEQNLNHDAMYWYRQDPGQGLRLIYYSQIVNDFQKGDIAEGYSVSREKKESFPLTVTSAQKNPTAFYLCASSKAIEAYNEQFFGPGTRLTVL.

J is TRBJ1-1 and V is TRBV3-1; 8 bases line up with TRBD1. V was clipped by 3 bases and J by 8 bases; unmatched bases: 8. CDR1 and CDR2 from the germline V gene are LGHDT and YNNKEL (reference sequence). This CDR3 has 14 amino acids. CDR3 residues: CASSQGTGGREAFF. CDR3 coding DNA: TGTGCCAGCAGCCAGGGGACAGGCGGCAGGGAAGCTTTCTTT.

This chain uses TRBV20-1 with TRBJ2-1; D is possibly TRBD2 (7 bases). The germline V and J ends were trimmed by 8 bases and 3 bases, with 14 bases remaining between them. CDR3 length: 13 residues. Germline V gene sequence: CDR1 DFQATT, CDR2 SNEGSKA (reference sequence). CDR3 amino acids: CSLAGAIYNEQFF. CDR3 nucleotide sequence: TGCAGTCTGGCGGGGGCTATCTACAATGAGCAGTTCTTC.